This TCR beta chain was recovered during a study of CD8 T cells in Susac syndrome (dated by TCRdb to between 2018 and 2021). With respect to the entire study: Whether CD8+ T cell activation and differentiation in Susac syndrome was antigen driven was tested using repertoire sequencing. Overall study outcomes, separate from this receptor: The study acknowledged that relatively few individuals were included in the TCR sequencing and HLA analysis.

In regard to this clonotype: The antigen it recognizes is unknown. Base qualities are not at hand, and no much larger clone is one base apart.

High-throughput TCR beta sequencing profiled peripheral blood CD8+ and CD4+ T cells from healthy donors, Susac syndrome patients and multiple sclerosis patients. The multiple sclerosis controls were treatment-naive patients who had stable or active relapsing-remitting disease and met the revised McDonald criteria. Bulk CD8+ and CD4+ T cells were purified magnetically by negative isolation, whereas CD8+ TEMRA cells were enriched by FACS. Blood was drawn into EDTA tubes, processed within 24 hours, and PBMCs were isolated by density gradient centrifugation. PBMCs intended for TCR sequencing were cryopreserved in liquid nitrogen and were subsequently thawed in a 37 degrees C water bath. A purity of at least 90% was achieved for sorted or isolated CD4+, CD8+ and CD8+ TEMRA cells. RNA was extracted using the RNeasy kit, and about 0.45 to 1 microgram was reverse transcribed with random hexamers. The immunoSEQ multiplex PCR assay, covering 54 Vbeta and 13 Jbeta segments, was used to amplify TCR beta CDR3 regions. To correct PCR amplification bias, a synthetic template baseline was used for both primer optimization and computational correction. For the original study's pipeline: Reads were annotated to V, D and J genes per IMGT and analyzed with immunoSEQ Analyzer, keeping only productive sequences. To calculate clonality, Shannon entropy was normalized by log2 of the number of productive unique sequences and then subtracted from one. For each patient and control, public and private clones were evaluated among the 100 most prevalent clones. Clones were defined as Susac-specific when absent from the healthy and MS cohorts, from fewer than 1,300 published viral clones and from other ImmuneACCESS disease sequences. Through fastp at Q25 and MiXCR, TCRdb rebuilt clones from the public reads, retaining in-frame beta chains. Rows with one shared CDR3 protein collapse into an entry with the most common genes and DNA. None of the V and J calls come from the authors' own analysis; TCRdb made them. For this sample there are hundreds of thousands of distinct CDR3 sequences; about 93% appear just once. The top ten clonotypes cover about 0.07% of the sample.

Specimen: CD4+ T cells from PBMCs. The receptor comes from a human donor with multiple sclerosis.

The CDR3 protein sequence reads: CASSQDQTGKETQYF. The DNA sequence is as follows: TGTGCCAGCAGCCAAGACCAGACAGGGAAAGAGACCCAGTACTTC. The V gene is TRBV3-1 and the J gene is TRBJ2-5; 7 bases in the middle match TRBD1. V is cut back by 0 bases and J by 3 bases, with 4 bases in the junction unmatched. CDR1 LGHDT and CDR2 YNNKEL are derived from the germline V gene (reference sequence). From its cysteine to its phenylalanine, the CDR3 spans 15 amino acids. Of the read, only the CDR3 DNA is kept; its 45 bases are in frame from base 1.